Listed below are T cell receptor beta chains from one sample, sequenced in a study of control samples from healthy donors and cancer patients. TCRdb's table, derived via immunoSEQ multiplex PCR, lists solely in-frame clones and lacks some. The top ten hold over 6% of the sample, which has approximately 140,000 clones, about 90% seen once. Source material: blood. These receptors were collected from a man in his late teens or twenties in good health. Each CDR3 is given with its conserved first and last residue. Fields, in order: CDR3 length, clone size, J gene, D gene, V gene, CDR3 DNA, CDR3 protein. The D gene is left open where the match is weak. A row's size may be missing; if present it is once, few, many or a size class.

cdr3_length: 14; clone_size: -; j_call: TRBJ1-2; d_call: -; v_call: TRBV4-1; cdr3_nt: TGCGCCAGCAGCCAATCTGACAAGTTGGGTGGCTACACCTTC; cdr3_aa: CASSQSDKLGGYTF
cdr3_length: 14; clone_size: -; j_call: TRBJ2-7; d_call: TRBD2; v_call: TRBV7-9; cdr3_nt: TGTGCCAGCAGCTTAACGGGGGGGTCAAACGAGCAGTACTTC; cdr3_aa: CASSLTGGSNEQYF
cdr3_length: 14; clone_size: -; j_call: TRBJ2-7; d_call: -; v_call: TRBV6-5; cdr3_nt: TGTGCCAGCAGTTCGAGGACAAAGACCTACGAGCAGTACTTC; cdr3_aa: CASSSRTKTYEQYF
cdr3_length: 13; clone_size: -; j_call: TRBJ1-1; d_call: -; v_call: TRBV5-5; cdr3_nt: TGTGCCAGCAGCGGAAGGGGGAACACTGAAGCTTTCTTT; cdr3_aa: CASSGRGNTEAFF
cdr3_length: 15; clone_size: -; j_call: TRBJ1-1; d_call: TRBD1; v_call: TRBV30; cdr3_nt: TGTGCCTGGAGTTGGGAGGGGGCCCTGGATTCTGAAGCTTTCTTT; cdr3_aa: CAWSWEGALDSEAFF
cdr3_length: 13; clone_size: -; j_call: TRBJ2-1; d_call: -; v_call: TRBV6-6; cdr3_nt: TGTGCCAGCACCAACATGGGAGGCCATGAGCAGTTCTTC; cdr3_aa: CASTNMGGHEQFF
cdr3_length: 13; clone_size: -; j_call: TRBJ2-2; d_call: -; v_call: TRBV10-1; cdr3_nt: TGCGCCAGCAGGGACACCTACACCGGGGAGCTGTTTTTT; cdr3_aa: CASRDTYTGELFF
cdr3_length: 15; clone_size: -; j_call: TRBJ2-7; d_call: TRBD1; v_call: TRBV14; cdr3_nt: TGTGCCAGCAGCCAAGATCGACAGGGGACCATGGAGCAGTACTTC; cdr3_aa: CASSQDRQGTMEQYF
cdr3_length: 14; clone_size: -; j_call: TRBJ1-5; d_call: -; v_call: TRBV7-2; cdr3_nt: TGTGCCAGCAGCTTATCCCCAGGGCACCAGCCCCAGCATTTT; cdr3_aa: CASSLSPGHQPQHF
cdr3_length: 15; clone_size: -; j_call: TRBJ2-5; d_call: TRBD2; v_call: TRBV6-2/TRBV6-3; cdr3_nt: TGTGCCAGCAGTTCCAGCGGGGGACCCCAAGAGACCCAGTACTTC; cdr3_aa: CASSSSGGPQETQYF
cdr3_length: 15; clone_size: few; j_call: TRBJ2-7; d_call: TRBD1; v_call: TRBV11-2; cdr3_nt: TGTGCCAGCAGCTCAGCCCTGGGACAGATCTACGAGCAGTACTTC; cdr3_aa: CASSSALGQIYEQYF
cdr3_length: 14; clone_size: -; j_call: TRBJ2-4; d_call: TRBD1; v_call: TRBV27; cdr3_nt: TGTGCCAGCAGTTTAACACAGGGGGCCCCCCACAAGTACTTC; cdr3_aa: CASSLTQGAPHKYF
cdr3_length: 15; clone_size: -; j_call: TRBJ1-1; d_call: -; v_call: TRBV3-1/TRBV3-2; cdr3_nt: TGTGCCAGCAGCCAGAGGGGACCAAAAAACACTGAAGCTTTCTTT; cdr3_aa: CASSQRGPKNTEAFF
cdr3_length: 12; clone_size: -; j_call: TRBJ1-2; d_call: -; v_call: TRBV4-3; cdr3_nt: TGCGCCAGCAGCCAAGAAGGGTATGGCTACACCTTC; cdr3_aa: CASSQEGYGYTF
cdr3_length: 13; clone_size: once; j_call: TRBJ1-1; d_call: -; v_call: TRBV10-1; cdr3_nt: TGCGCCAGCAGTGAGTCACGTTACACTGAAGCTTTCTTT; cdr3_aa: CASSESRYTEAFF
cdr3_length: 15; clone_size: -; j_call: TRBJ1-4; d_call: -; v_call: TRBV7-3; cdr3_nt: TGTGCCAGCAGCCTCACTGACAGCCCTAATGAAAAACTGTTTTTT; cdr3_aa: CASSLTDSPNEKLFF
cdr3_length: 15; clone_size: -; j_call: TRBJ1-1; d_call: -; v_call: TRBV25-1; cdr3_nt: TGTGCCAGCAGTGAATGGGGCACTATGAACACTGAAGCTTTCTTT; cdr3_aa: CASSEWGTMNTEAFF
cdr3_length: 17; clone_size: -; j_call: TRBJ1-3; d_call: TRBD1; v_call: TRBV3-1/TRBV3-2; cdr3_nt: TGTGCCAGCAGCCAAGAAATTCGACAGGGCTCTGGAAACACCATATATTTT; cdr3_aa: CASSQEIRQGSGNTIYF
cdr3_length: 14; clone_size: once; j_call: TRBJ2-7; d_call: TRBD1; v_call: TRBV7-9; cdr3_nt: TGTGCCAGCAGCCACCGGGACAGATCCTACGAGCAGTACTTC; cdr3_aa: CASSHRDRSYEQYF
cdr3_length: 13; clone_size: -; j_call: TRBJ1-6; d_call: -; v_call: TRBV7-2; cdr3_nt: TGTGCCAGCAGCTTTTACAGGGATTCACCCCTCCACTTT; cdr3_aa: CASSFYRDSPLHF
cdr3_length: 13; clone_size: -; j_call: TRBJ1-4; d_call: -; v_call: TRBV4-1; cdr3_nt: TGCGCCAGCAGAGTGGTCTCTGGAGAAAAACTGTTTTTT; cdr3_aa: CASRVVSGEKLFF
cdr3_length: 14; clone_size: -; j_call: TRBJ1-1; d_call: -; v_call: TRBV6-6; cdr3_nt: TGTGCCAGCAGTTACCGAGGGGGGAACACTGAAGCTTTCTTT; cdr3_aa: CASSYRGGNTEAFF
cdr3_length: 15; clone_size: -; j_call: TRBJ2-7; d_call: -; v_call: TRBV7-2; cdr3_nt: TGTGCCAGCAGCTTATTGTCAGGGAGCTCCTACGAGCAGTACTTC; cdr3_aa: CASSLLSGSSYEQYF